What follows is one T cell receptor (beta chain) and its context. Its specificity is unknown. This sample was included in a study of cytotoxic CD8 clonotypes in ibrutinib-treated CLL. Study conclusions and caveats: Sustained-remission and progressing patients had different sampling times. On treatment, the uncommon public clonotypes contracted or remained stable.

The data were produced by immunoSEQ multiplex PCR, yet TCRdb's version contains in-frame clones alone and is incomplete. The sample lists roughly 330,000 clones, roughly two thirds occurring once. V was shortened by 0 bases and J by 0 bases, with 8 bases between the two germline ends. The CDR3 is 16 amino acids. Germline V gene data show CDR1 as SGHAT and CDR2 as FQNNGV. The sequence was collected from a human donor with chronic lymphocytic leukemia. This rearrangement joins TRBV11-2 to TRBJ1-4, with no clear D. This specimen consisted of PBMCs, obtained after 36 months of ibrutinib treatment. The CDR3 sequence is CASSLEFRATNEKLFF. Here the CDR3 DNA reads TGTGCCAGCAGCTTAGAATTCCGCGCAACTAATGAAAAACTGTTTTTT.